The rows below give T cell receptor beta chains drawn from one sample of a study of T-cell reconstitution after alpha-beta-depleted transplantation in children. TCRdb analysed the PCR reads with MiXCR anew, one entry per CDR3 protein. The sample lists about 460,000 distinct CDR3 sequences, 10% to 13% occurring once. Sequences were derived from PBMCs, sampled before TCRalphabeta/CD19-depleted stem cell transplant. The receptors shown here come from a child between 2 and 9 years old with inherited bone marrow failure, due to receive a stem cell transplant. Both conserved end residues are part of each CDR3. A D gene is named only where the DNA matches it firmly. Not all rows give a size; the values are once, few, many and, for expanded clones, a class.

CDR3nt: TGCGCCAGCAGCCTCGGCGCAGAACTCGAGCAGTACTTC
CDR3aa: CASSLGAELEQYF
abundance: few
j_gene: TRBJ2-7
d_gene: -
v_gene: TRBV4-1

CDR3nt: TGTGCCAGCAACGAGGAAGCCAAAAACATTCAGTACTTC
CDR3aa: CASNEEAKNIQYF
abundance: -
j_gene: TRBJ2-4
d_gene: -
v_gene: TRBV2

CDR3nt: TGTGCCAGCAGTTTAGGGCGGAATACGCAGTATTTT
CDR3aa: CASSLGRNTQYF
abundance: many
j_gene: TRBJ2-3
d_gene: -
v_gene: TRBV28

CDR3nt: TGTGCCAGCAGCCAAGATCATGTGACACCGTACGAGCAGTACTTC
CDR3aa: CASSQDHVTPYEQYF
abundance: few
j_gene: TRBJ2-7
d_gene: -
v_gene: TRBV3-1

CDR3nt: TGTGCCAGCAGCGTAGGAACCGGCGAGCAGTACTTC
CDR3aa: CASSVGTGEQYF
abundance: many
j_gene: TRBJ2-7
d_gene: -
v_gene: TRBV9

CDR3nt: TGTGCCAGCAGTGATTGGTCTAGCGGGATAACCTACGAGCAGTACTTC
CDR3aa: CASSDWSSGITYEQYF
abundance: many
j_gene: TRBJ2-7
d_gene: TRBD2
v_gene: TRBV25-1

CDR3nt: TGTGCCAGCAGCTTAGAGGGGGGACAGCTCTACGAGCAGTACTTC
CDR3aa: CASSLEGGQLYEQYF
abundance: few
j_gene: TRBJ2-7
d_gene: -
v_gene: TRBV7-9

CDR3nt: TGCAGCGGGACAGGGGGCACCGGGGAGCTGTTTTTT
CDR3aa: CSGTGGTGELFF
abundance: many
j_gene: TRBJ2-2
d_gene: TRBD1
v_gene: TRBV29-1

CDR3nt: TGCGCCAGCACCGGGGGGCGTTTGAACACTGAAGCTTTCTTT
CDR3aa: CASTGGRLNTEAFF
abundance: many
j_gene: TRBJ1-1
d_gene: -
v_gene: TRBV5-1

CDR3nt: TGTGCCAGCAGCGACGGGACTAGCGGGAGGACTGTTACGGGGGCCCAGTACTTC
CDR3aa: CASSDGTSGRTVTGAQYF
abundance: many
j_gene: TRBJ2-5
d_gene: TRBD2
v_gene: TRBV7-6

CDR3nt: TGTGCCAGCAGCCCTTGGGACACTTTGGAACAGGATACGCAGTATTTT
CDR3aa: CASSPWDTLEQDTQYF
abundance: many
j_gene: TRBJ2-3
d_gene: -
v_gene: TRBV7-8

CDR3nt: TGTGCCACCAGTGACAGCGGGACTAGCGGGAGCTACAATGAGCAGTTCTTC
CDR3aa: CATSDSGTSGSYNEQFF
abundance: many
j_gene: TRBJ2-1
d_gene: TRBD2
v_gene: TRBV24-1

CDR3nt: TGTGCCAGCAGCGTGACTAGCGCCTACAATGAGCAGTTCTTC
CDR3aa: CASSVTSAYNEQFF
abundance: few
j_gene: TRBJ2-1
d_gene: TRBD2
v_gene: TRBV2

CDR3nt: TGCGCCAGCAGCCAAGACGGAAACCTATTGTCTAGCACAGATACGCAGTATTTT
CDR3aa: CASSQDGNLLSSTDTQYF
abundance: many
j_gene: TRBJ2-3
d_gene: -
v_gene: TRBV4-3

CDR3nt: TGCGCCAGCAGCTTGTCTTCAGGGATCTATGGCTACACCTTC
CDR3aa: CASSLSSGIYGYTF
abundance: -
j_gene: TRBJ1-2
d_gene: -
v_gene: TRBV5-1

CDR3nt: TGTGCCAGCCTCCCCCCCAGGGGCCGATCAGATACGCAGTATTTT
CDR3aa: CASLPPRGRSDTQYF
abundance: many
j_gene: TRBJ2-3
d_gene: -
v_gene: TRBV12-3/TRBV12-4

CDR3nt: TGTGCCAGCCTCATAGCGGGAGCCTTCCAAGAGACCCAGTACTTC
CDR3aa: CASLIAGAFQETQYF
abundance: many
j_gene: TRBJ2-5
d_gene: TRBD2
v_gene: TRBV6-2/TRBV6-3

CDR3nt: TGTGCCAGCAGTGGACAGATTGGTCAGCCCCAGCATTTT
CDR3aa: CASSGQIGQPQHF
abundance: few
j_gene: TRBJ1-5
d_gene: -
v_gene: TRBV12-3/TRBV12-4

CDR3nt: TGTGCCATCAGTGAGGCTAGCTCTGATACGCAGTATTTT
CDR3aa: CAISEASSDTQYF
abundance: many
j_gene: TRBJ2-3
d_gene: -
v_gene: TRBV10-3

CDR3nt: TGTGCCAGCAGTCCCGACGACGTAACGGGGGAGTTCTTC
CDR3aa: CASSPDDVTGEFF
abundance: -
j_gene: TRBJ2-1
d_gene: -
v_gene: TRBV28

CDR3nt: TGTGCCAGCAGTTTAACCAGGAACTATGGCTACACCTTC
CDR3aa: CASSLTRNYGYTF
abundance: many
j_gene: TRBJ1-2
d_gene: -
v_gene: TRBV27

CDR3nt: TGTGCCAGCAGCTCGCTGCTTCCTAGCGGGAGGTACGAGCAGTACTTC
CDR3aa: CASSSLLPSGRYEQYF
abundance: -
j_gene: TRBJ2-7
d_gene: TRBD2
v_gene: TRBV7-2

CDR3nt: TGCGCCAGTTCTGGACAGGGGGTTGTTCAGTTCTTC
CDR3aa: CASSGQGVVQFF
abundance: many
j_gene: TRBJ2-1
d_gene: TRBD1
v_gene: TRBV5-1

CDR3nt: TGTGCCAGCAGTTTTTCCCTCCTCACTAGCGACCAAAGTGGCTACGAGCAGTACTTC
CDR3aa: CASSFSLLTSDQSGYEQYF
abundance: many
j_gene: TRBJ2-7
d_gene: TRBD2
v_gene: TRBV28

CDR3nt: TGTGCCAGCAGCTCCCGCCAGGTTAGGGGGCGCGAAGTAATCTATGGCTACACCTTC
CDR3aa: CASSSRQVRGREVIYGYTF
abundance: many
j_gene: TRBJ1-2
d_gene: TRBD1
v_gene: TRBV7-6

CDR3nt: TGTGCCAGCAGCCAAGGCCTAGCGGGAGCGTCGTTCCACAATGAGCAGTTCTTC
CDR3aa: CASSQGLAGASFHNEQFF
abundance: many
j_gene: TRBJ2-1
d_gene: TRBD2
v_gene: TRBV14

CDR3nt: TGTGCCAGCAGCTTATTCCTAGCGGATAGCACAGATACGCAGTATTTT
CDR3aa: CASSLFLADSTDTQYF
abundance: few
j_gene: TRBJ2-3
d_gene: TRBD2
v_gene: TRBV7-8

CDR3nt: TGTGCCAGCAGCGTAGGACAATGGTCCTACGAGCAGTACTTC
CDR3aa: CASSVGQWSYEQYF
abundance: many
j_gene: TRBJ2-7
d_gene: -
v_gene: TRBV5-6

CDR3nt: TGCAGTGCTAGCGGGGTGAACACTGAAGCTTTCTTT
CDR3aa: CSASGVNTEAFF
abundance: -
j_gene: TRBJ1-1
d_gene: -
v_gene: TRBV20-1

CDR3nt: TGTGCCAGCAGCTTAAGGGGATCCTACAATGAGCAGTTCTTC
CDR3aa: CASSLRGSYNEQFF
abundance: many
j_gene: TRBJ2-1
d_gene: -
v_gene: TRBV7-2

CDR3nt: TGCAGTGCTAAAGCCATGGGGTCCCTCGGGGCTTTCTTT
CDR3aa: CSAKAMGSLGAFF
abundance: many
j_gene: TRBJ1-1
d_gene: -
v_gene: TRBV20-1

CDR3nt: TGTGCCAGCAGTTGGGGAGGGATAAATGAAAAACTGTTTTTT
CDR3aa: CASSWGGINEKLFF
abundance: many
j_gene: TRBJ1-4
d_gene: -
v_gene: TRBV12-3/TRBV12-4

CDR3nt: TGTGCCAGCAGTTTATCTCTGTTGGATACGCAGTATTTT
CDR3aa: CASSLSLLDTQYF
abundance: many
j_gene: TRBJ2-3
d_gene: -
v_gene: TRBV27

CDR3nt: TGTGCCAGTAGTATTGCTAGCGGGATCACGACCGAGCAGTACTTC
CDR3aa: CASSIASGITTEQYF
abundance: -
j_gene: TRBJ2-7
d_gene: TRBD2
v_gene: TRBV19

CDR3nt: TGTGCCAGCAGTTTCGAAGGGAGAGGGCCCCAGCATTTT
CDR3aa: CASSFEGRGPQHF
abundance: many
j_gene: TRBJ1-5
d_gene: -
v_gene: TRBV12-3/TRBV12-4

CDR3nt: TGTGCCAGCAGTGAACTAGCGGGGCCCAATGAGCAGTTCTTC
CDR3aa: CASSELAGPNEQFF
abundance: -
j_gene: TRBJ2-1
d_gene: TRBD2
v_gene: TRBV25-1

CDR3nt: TGTGCCAGCAGTTCTAAGGGCTCCTACGAGCAGTACTTC
CDR3aa: CASSSKGSYEQYF
abundance: many
j_gene: TRBJ2-7
d_gene: -
v_gene: TRBV27

CDR3nt: TGTGCCAGCAGCCCTACCCCAGGGTCCAATAACTACGAGCAGTACTTC
CDR3aa: CASSPTPGSNNYEQYF
abundance: few
j_gene: TRBJ2-7
d_gene: -
v_gene: TRBV3-1

CDR3nt: TGCAGTGCTAGTCTAGCGGGAGAGGTCTACGAGCAGTACTTC
CDR3aa: CSASLAGEVYEQYF
abundance: many
j_gene: TRBJ2-7
d_gene: TRBD2
v_gene: TRBV20-1

CDR3nt: TGCAGTGCTATGGTGGGAAGGTTTGATGAGCAGTTCTTC
CDR3aa: CSAMVGRFDEQFF
abundance: many
j_gene: TRBJ2-1
d_gene: -
v_gene: TRBV20-1

CDR3nt: TGTGCCACCAGTGCGGGGTCCGACTACGAGCAGTACTTC
CDR3aa: CATSAGSDYEQYF
abundance: -
j_gene: TRBJ2-7
d_gene: -
v_gene: TRBV24-1

CDR3nt: TGTGCCAGCAGTAACCCTAACCCCGGGCTGGGCAAAAACATTCAGTACTTC
CDR3aa: CASSNPNPGLGKNIQYF
abundance: many
j_gene: TRBJ2-4
d_gene: -
v_gene: TRBV28

CDR3nt: TGTGCCAGCAGCTTAGGTTGGCTAGCGGGCACAGATACGCAGTATTTT
CDR3aa: CASSLGWLAGTDTQYF
abundance: many
j_gene: TRBJ2-3
d_gene: TRBD2
v_gene: TRBV7-2

CDR3nt: TGCGCCAGCAGCCAAGATAGATTAGCCCTTAACACCGGGGAGCTGTTTTTT
CDR3aa: CASSQDRLALNTGELFF
abundance: few
j_gene: TRBJ2-2
d_gene: -
v_gene: TRBV4-3

CDR3nt: TGTGCCAGCAGTTTACCGCTAGCCGGGTTGGATGAGCAGTTCTTC
CDR3aa: CASSLPLAGLDEQFF
abundance: many
j_gene: TRBJ2-1
d_gene: -
v_gene: TRBV27

CDR3nt: TGCAGCGCTGACAGAGAAGAGACCCAGTACTTC
CDR3aa: CSADREETQYF
abundance: -
j_gene: TRBJ2-5
d_gene: -
v_gene: TRBV29-1

CDR3nt: TGTGCCAGCAGCTTAGGCTATTCCAGCGGCCAAGAGACCCATTACTTC
CDR3aa: CASSLGYSSGQETHYF
abundance: many
j_gene: TRBJ2-5
d_gene: -
v_gene: TRBV11-2

CDR3nt: TGTGCCAGCATCGTCTGGGTCCTTTCAGGAGCTGGGGCCAACGTCCTGACTTTC
CDR3aa: CASIVWVLSGAGANVLTF
abundance: few
j_gene: TRBJ2-6
d_gene: -
v_gene: TRBV6-1

CDR3nt: TGCGCCTCAAACCTCGGCCCCTACAATGAGCAGTTCTTC
CDR3aa: CASNLGPYNEQFF
abundance: many
j_gene: TRBJ2-1
d_gene: -
v_gene: TRBV10-2

CDR3nt: TGTGCCACCAGTGCATCCCCCGCCTCCTACAATGAGCAGTTCTTC
CDR3aa: CATSASPASYNEQFF
abundance: many
j_gene: TRBJ2-1
d_gene: -
v_gene: TRBV24-1

CDR3nt: TGTGCCAGCTCTCCGGGACTAGTCGACGAGCAGTACTTC
CDR3aa: CASSPGLVDEQYF
abundance: -
j_gene: TRBJ2-7
d_gene: TRBD2
v_gene: TRBV12-3/TRBV12-4

CDR3nt: TGCAGTGCTAGCGAGCGTTCGGGACACCTCACAGATACGCAGTATTTT
CDR3aa: CSASERSGHLTDTQYF
abundance: many
j_gene: TRBJ2-3
d_gene: -
v_gene: TRBV20-1

CDR3nt: TGTGCCAGCAGCTCCCCCCCCGGGGATACCTACGAGCAGTACTTC
CDR3aa: CASSSPPGDTYEQYF
abundance: many
j_gene: TRBJ2-7
d_gene: -
v_gene: TRBV21-1